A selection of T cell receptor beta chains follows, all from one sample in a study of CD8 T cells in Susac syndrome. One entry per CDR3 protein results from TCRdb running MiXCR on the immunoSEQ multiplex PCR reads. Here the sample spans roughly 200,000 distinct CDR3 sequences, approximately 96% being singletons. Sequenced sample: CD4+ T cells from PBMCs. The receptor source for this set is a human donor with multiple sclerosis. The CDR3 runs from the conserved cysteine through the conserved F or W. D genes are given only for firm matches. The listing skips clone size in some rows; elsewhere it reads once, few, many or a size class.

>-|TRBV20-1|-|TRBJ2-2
TGCAGTGCTAGAGCCGATCGGCCAGGGGACGGGGAGCTGTTTTTT
CSARADRPGDGELFF
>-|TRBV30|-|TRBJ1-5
TGTGCCTGGAGTAAGAGGGAGCAGATCAATCAGCCCCAGCATTTT
CAWSKREQINQPQHF
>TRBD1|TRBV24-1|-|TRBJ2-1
TGTGCCACCAGTGATTTAGGGACAGGGGGCGGAGGTGAGCAGTTCTTC
CATSDLGTGGGGEQFF
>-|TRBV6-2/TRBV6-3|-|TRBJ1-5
TGTGCCAGCAGTTACGGCCGAAGTCAGCCCCAGCATTTT
CASSYGRSQPQHF
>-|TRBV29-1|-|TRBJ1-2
TGCAGCGTTGTACTAGGGCAGGGAAACTATGGCTACACCTTC
CSVVLGQGNYGYTF
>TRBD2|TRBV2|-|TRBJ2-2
TGTGCCAGCAGTGCTAGCGGGGGGAACACCGGGGAGCTGTTTTTT
CASSASGGNTGELFF
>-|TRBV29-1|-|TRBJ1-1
TGCAGCGTTGAAAGAGGTGGCAGGGGTGGCACTGAAGCTTTCTTT
CSVERGGRGGTEAFF
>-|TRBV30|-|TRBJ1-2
TGTGCCTGGAGTCCCAGCATGAACTATGGCTACACCTTC
CAWSPSMNYGYTF
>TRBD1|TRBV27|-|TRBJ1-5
TGTGCCAGCGCCCCCGCCCAGGGGGCGTACAATCAGCCCCAGCATTTT
CASAPAQGAYNQPQHF
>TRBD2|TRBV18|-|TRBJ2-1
TGTGCCAGTACACCGGGGGGGAGCTCCTACAATGAGCAGTTCTTC
CASTPGGSSYNEQFF
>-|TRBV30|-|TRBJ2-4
TGTGCCTGGAGTGCCCGGGGTACCACCAAAAACATTCAGTACTTC
CAWSARGTTKNIQYF
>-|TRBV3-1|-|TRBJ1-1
TGTGCCAGCAGCCAAGGGGGGGCATCCGAAACTGAAGCTTTCTTT
CASSQGGASETEAFF
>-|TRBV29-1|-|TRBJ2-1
TGCAGCCTTGGAAGGGGGAATGAGCAGTTCTTC
CSLGRGNEQFF
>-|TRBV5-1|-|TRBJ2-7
TGCGCCAGCAGCGGGGACGCTGCTTCCTACGAGCAGTACTTC
CASSGDAASYEQYF
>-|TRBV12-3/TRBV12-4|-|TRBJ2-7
TGTGCCAGCAGTCTTGAAGTGTACTACGAGCAGTACTTC
CASSLEVYYEQYF
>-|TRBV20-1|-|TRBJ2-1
TGCAGTGCTAATATGCTAGTGGTGGGCAATGAGCAGTTCTTC
CSANMLVVGNEQFF
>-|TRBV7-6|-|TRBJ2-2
TGTGCCAGCAGCTTAGGTCCCCCGGGGTCGAACACCGGGGAGCTGTTTTTT
CASSLGPPGSNTGELFF
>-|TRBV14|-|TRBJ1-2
TGTGCCAGCAGCCGGGACGGAAGCTATGGCTACACCTTC
CASSRDGSYGYTF
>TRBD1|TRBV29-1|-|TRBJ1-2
TGCAGCGTTGAATGGGCAGGGGGAGACTATGGCTACACCTTC
CSVEWAGGDYGYTF
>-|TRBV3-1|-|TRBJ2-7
TGTGCCAGCAGCCAAGTTGACGGTGCAAGGGGGGGCTCCTACGAGCAGTACTTC
CASSQVDGARGGSYEQYF
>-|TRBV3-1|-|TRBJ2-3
TGTGCCAGCAGCCTGAGCGGTGCCACAGATACGCAGTATTTT
CASSLSGATDTQYF
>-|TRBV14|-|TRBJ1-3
TGTGCCAGCAGCTCCCTCGTGGGGGATGGAAACACCATATATTTT
CASSSLVGDGNTIYF
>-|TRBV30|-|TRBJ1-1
TGTGCCTGGAGCCAGACAGCCAACACTGAAGCTTTCTTT
CAWSQTANTEAFF
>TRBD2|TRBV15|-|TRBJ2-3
TGTGCCACCAGCAGAGGGACTAGCGGGGGAGATACGCAGTATTTT
CATSRGTSGGDTQYF
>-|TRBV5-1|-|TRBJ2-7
TGCGCCAGCAGCCCCCAGGGAGACTACGAGCAGTACTTC
CASSPQGDYEQYF
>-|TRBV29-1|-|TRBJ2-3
TGCAGCGTTGTTATAGGGACACGCGACACAGATACGCAGTATTTT
CSVVIGTRDTDTQYF
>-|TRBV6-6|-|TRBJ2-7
TGTGCCAGCAGTTTCACCCGACGGTACTCCTACGAGCAGTACTTC
CASSFTRRYSYEQYF
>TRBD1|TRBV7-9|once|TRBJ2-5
TGTGCCAGCAGCACGGGACAGACCCAAGAGACCCAGTACTTC
CASSTGQTQETQYF
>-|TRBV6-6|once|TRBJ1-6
TGTGCCAGCAGTTACTCAGGGGATAATTCACCCCTCCACTTT
CASSYSGDNSPLHF
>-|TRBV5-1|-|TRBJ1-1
TGCGCCAGCAGCTTAAACGTAGACACTGAAGCTTTCTTT
CASSLNVDTEAFF
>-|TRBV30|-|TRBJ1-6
TGTGCCTGGGCCCCCGGGGGCTCCTATAATTCACCCCTCCACTTT
CAWAPGGSYNSPLHF
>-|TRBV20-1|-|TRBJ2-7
TGCAGTGCTAGTTCCTCAGACTACTACGAGCAGTACTTC
CSASSSDYYEQYF